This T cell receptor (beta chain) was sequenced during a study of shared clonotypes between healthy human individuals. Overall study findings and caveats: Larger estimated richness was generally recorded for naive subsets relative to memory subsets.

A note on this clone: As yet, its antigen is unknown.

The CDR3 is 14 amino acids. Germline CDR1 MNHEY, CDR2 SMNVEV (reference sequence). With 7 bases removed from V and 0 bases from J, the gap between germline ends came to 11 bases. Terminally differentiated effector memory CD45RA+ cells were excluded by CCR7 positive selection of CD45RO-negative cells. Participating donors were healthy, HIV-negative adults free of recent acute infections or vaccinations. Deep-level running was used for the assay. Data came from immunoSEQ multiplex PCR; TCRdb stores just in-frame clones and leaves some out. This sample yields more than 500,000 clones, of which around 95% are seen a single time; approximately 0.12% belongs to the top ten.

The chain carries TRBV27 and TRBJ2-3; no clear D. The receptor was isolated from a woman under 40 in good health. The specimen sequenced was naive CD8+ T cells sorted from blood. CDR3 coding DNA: TGTGCCAGCACCCGGGTCGGCAGCACAGATACGCAGTATTTT. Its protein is CASTRVGSTDTQYF.